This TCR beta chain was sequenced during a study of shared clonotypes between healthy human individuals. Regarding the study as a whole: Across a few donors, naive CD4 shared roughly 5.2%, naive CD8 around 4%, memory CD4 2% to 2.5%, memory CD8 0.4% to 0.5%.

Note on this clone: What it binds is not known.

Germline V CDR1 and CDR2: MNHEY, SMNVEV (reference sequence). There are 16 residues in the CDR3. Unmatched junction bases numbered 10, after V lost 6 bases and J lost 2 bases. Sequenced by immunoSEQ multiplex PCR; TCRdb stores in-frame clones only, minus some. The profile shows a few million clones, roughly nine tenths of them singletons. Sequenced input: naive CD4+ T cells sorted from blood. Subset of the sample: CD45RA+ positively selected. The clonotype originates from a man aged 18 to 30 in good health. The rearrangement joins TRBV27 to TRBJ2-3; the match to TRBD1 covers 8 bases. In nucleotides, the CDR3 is TGTGCCAGCAGGCGGACAGGGACCATTGTCACAGATACGCAGTATTTT. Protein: CASRRTGTIVTDTQYF.